The T cell receptor (beta chain) under discussion was sequenced for a study of blood T cell repertoires in COVID-19. Background on the study: The samples span acute and convalescent COVID-19 from the United States, Italy and Spain. T cells, B-cell-depleted T cells, or PBMCs provided the cDNA or gDNA that served as material.

Source study methods: Researchers report that nucleated cell counts were estimated from reference gene primer amplification. The protocol was immunoSEQ multiplex PCR, while the TCRdb copy is restricted to in-frame clones and leaves out a portion. V and J calls and clone size follow that table, whereas D and trimming were derived from the DNA. The table shows around 260,000 clones, with around 86% occurring only once. This clone was counted once. Trimming cost V 0 bases and J 6 bases, with 6 bases left between them. Germline V gene lookup returns CDR1 SGHRS and CDR2 YFSETQ. This CDR3 has 12 amino acids.

The sequencing input was peripheral blood. The chain carries TRBV5-1 and TRBJ1-1; D gene uncertain. This clonotype was sampled from a middle-aged woman who had recovered from COVID-19. The CDR3 coding sequence is TGCGCCAGCAGCTTGGGGAGGTCTGAAGCTTTCTTT. Its translation is CASSLGRSEAFF.